This TCR beta chain was profiled in a study of graft-versus-host responses after intestinal transplantation (dated by TCRdb to the early 2020s). In the study overall: The transplants that recipients received were multivisceral, liver-intestinal, or isolated intestinal. To identify alloreactive clones, pre-transplant mixed lymphocyte reaction products were sequenced and then compared with unstimulated pre-transplant donor and recipient T cells. Donor T cell macrochimerism was defined as a peak of at least 4% donor T cells among recipient peripheral blood mononuclear cells. Every recipient was given anti-thymocyte globulin induction, then maintenance tacrolimus and steroids for about 3 years. Of the 20 to 25 intestinal transplant recipients enrolled in the cohort, one of whom was a retransplant, a few patients without pretransplant specimens were excluded. Rather than going through the commercial service, samples from three later patients were sequenced in-house on an Illumina MiSeq and processed with MiXCR. Bulk TCR-beta CDR3 sequencing was used to track graft-versus-host and host-versus-graft alloreactive T cell clones in the graft, circulation and bone marrow after intestinal transplantation. Summary of the overall study and its limitations: Early after transplant, declines in HvG clones were associated with peak levels of circulating GvH clones. The relatively low number and heterogeneity of intestinal transplant patients limited the conclusions. In the allografts of patients with donor T cell macrochimerism, GvH to HvG T cell clonal ratios were high. GvH clones were detected in recipient bone marrow, and some of these GvH clones were observed earlier in ileal mucosa or blood, consistent with an intestinal mucosal origin.

The time point label of this sample denotes: cells obtained before transplantation from donor or recipient. CD3+CD4+ and CD3+CD8+ populations were FACS-sorted from unstimulated pre-transplant donor and recipient cells taken from spleen or lymph nodes. Points on this clone: Which antigen it targets is not known. Base-call qualities are not available, and no considerably larger clone is one nucleotide away.

Receptors were amplified or captured by the immunoSEQ multiplex PCR assay. For most patients, genomic DNA was isolated with the Qiagen DNeasy Blood and Tissue Kit and shipped frozen to Adaptive Biotechnologies for TCR sequencing. For most patients, genomic DNA was subjected to high-throughput TCR-beta CDR3 sequencing by Adaptive Biotechnologies. The paper's data handling went like this. Adaptive's ImmunoSEQ software was the source of the TCR sequencing data for 15 to 20 patients, while three other patients were processed with MiXCR and VDJtools. To correct CD4 versus CD8 sorting errors, any sequence found in both subsets at a frequency ratio below 5:1 was removed. CDR3 nucleotide sequences shared by donor and recipient were removed because the origin of these sequences could not be assigned. At least 2-fold expansion over unstimulated cells and a minimum CFSE-low frequency of 0.002% (template counts) or 0.001% (read counts) were required for clones to be classified as alloreactive. Clones detected in sequenced pre-transplant spleen, lymph node, or MLR CFSE-low populations of the donor or recipient were defined as mappable. Cumulative frequency of alloreactive clones was calculated as a percentage of all sequences weighted by copy number. In TCRdb, the immuneACCESS table is reduced to in-frame sequences with V and J assigned. These tables do not hold every clone; where another copy was compared, an unresolved V gene accounts for under half, and the others remain unexplained. V and J calls and clone size come straight from that table; D and trimming were deduced from the DNA. In this sample the table shows roughly 110,000 clones, over 85% of which occur a single time. Jointly, the top ten make up 0.2% to 0.25% of the sample.

For CDR1 and CDR2, the germline V gene lists SGHTA and FQGNSA. V lost 5 bases and J lost 7 bases, and the count of bases not matched to a germline gene is 13. Inclusive of the bounding cysteine and phenylalanine, the CDR3 is 17 residues long. Only the CDR3 DNA is retained, 51 bases long and in frame from the first base. The sample here was unstimulated CD4+ T cells sorted from spleen or lymph node cells, taken before transplant. Here the chain combines TRBV7-2 and TRBJ2-1, and TRBD2 aligns with 11 junction nucleotides. This receptor was obtained from a human donor who was the organ donor for an intestinal transplant. Here the CDR3 is given as CASSPRASGRFGNEQFF. The DNA sequence follows: TGTGCCAGCAGCCCTCGGGCTAGCGGGAGGTTTGGTAATGAGCAGTTCTTC.